This TCR beta chain was profiled in a study of T cell clusters in autoimmune cytopenias. Study-wide background: A median of 51,575 TRB reads per sample yielded a median roughly 2,000 distinct clonotypes. Study outcomes and limitations: Physiological T cell clusters of healthy donors were apparently absent in primary autoimmune cytopenia patients.

Germline V gene lookup returns CDR1 MNHEY and CDR2 SVGAGI. This CDR3 spans 14 amino acids. TRB was amplified by touch-down multiplex PCR, primer pools A and B combined. TCRdb reprocessed the multiplex PCR reads and keeps a single row for each CDR3 protein, giving no DNA. The sample totals about 7,400 distinct CDR3 sequences. TRB amplification used 200 to 250 ng of peripheral blood genomic DNA. This clonotype ranks as medium-sized in terms of frequency. Its target is not known. The TCR comes from a human donor with an autoimmune cytopenia or autoimmune hepatitis (not recorded which). The J gene is TRBJ2-7, the V gene TRBV6-5; the D call from TCRdb, TRBD1, cannot be confirmed without DNA. The sequenced material came from peripheral blood. CDR3 protein: CASINRRGAYEQYF.